This T cell receptor (beta chain) stems from a study of T-cell reconstitution after alpha-beta-depleted transplantation in children. Construction of the TCRbeta library involved unique molecular identifiers. TCRdb reanalysed the PCR reads using MiXCR and keeps one entry per CDR3 protein. This table holds a few hundred thousand distinct CDR3 sequences, roughly 25% found once. V shed 4 bases and J shed 6 bases, with 8 bases lying between them. Germline CDR1 is SGHTA and CDR2 is FQGTGA. The CDR3 sequence is 12 residues long. This clonotype was counted a few times. What it recognizes is unknown. Findings and limits, study-wide: After transplant, high TCRbeta diversity at day 60 in some patients arose from surviving recipient T cells and thymic progenitors. After transplant, at about two months, alpha-beta T cells were reportedly derived from several hundred expanded graft clones. T-cell numbers and diversity, one year after transplant, stemmed largely from T cells that were newly produced.

The material sequenced was PBMCs, mostly from graft donor cells, taken 180 days after TCRalphabeta/CD19-depleted stem cell transplant. The source of this sequence is a male patient under 18 who had a stem cell transplant for acute lymphoblastic leukemia, so the T cells may come from the graft donor. J is TRBJ2-3 and V is TRBV7-3; no clear D gene. The CDR3 DNA follows: TGTGCCAGCAGCTACTTTGGGGATACGCAGTATTTT. It encodes CASSYFGDTQYF.